A selection of T cell receptor beta chains follows, all from one sample in a study of blood T cell repertoires in COVID-19. Sequencing was performed with immunoSEQ multiplex PCR; in TCRdb, only in-frame clones are kept and a portion is missing. The data hold roughly 410,000 clones, with approximately 89% observed a single time. Sequencing was carried out using peripheral blood. The source is a woman between 40 and 50 years old with COVID-19, enrolled during active disease. Each CDR3 is given with its conserved first and last residue. Fields, in order: J gene, V gene, clone size, D gene, CDR3 DNA, CDR3 protein. D genes are given only for firm matches. Clone size is shown for a subset of rows, as once, few, many or a class of expanded clone.

TRBJ1-1 TRBV28 once NA TGTGCCAGCAGCCTAACCGCTCCAGGGGTGGACACTGAAGCTTTCTTT CASSLTAPGVDTEAFF
TRBJ1-2 TRBV5-5 NA NA TGTGCCAGCAGCCCGGACATCGCTAACTATGGCTACACCTTC CASSPDIANYGYTF
TRBJ1-5 TRBV12-5 NA TRBD1 TGTGCTAGTGGTTTGGGACGACCGGGACAGACTCAGCCCCAGCATTTT CASGLGRPGQTQPQHF
TRBJ2-7 TRBV9 few NA TGTGCCAGCAGCCCCGACGAGCAGTACTTC CASSPDEQYF
TRBJ1-2 TRBV28 NA NA TGTGCCAGCGGAGACAACTATGGCTACACCTTC CASGDNYGYTF
TRBJ1-4 TRBV28 NA TRBD1 TGTGCCAGCAGTTTATCAGGGGGCAATGAAAAACTGTTTTTT CASSLSGGNEKLFF
TRBJ2-1 TRBV7-3 NA TRBD2 TGTGCCAGCAGCTTATATGGGACTAGCGGGAGGAATGAGCAGTTCTTC CASSLYGTSGRNEQFF
TRBJ1-6 TRBV11-2 NA NA TGTGCCAGCAGCTTAGATGGTACGGGACTGTGGACACCCCTCCACTTT CASSLDGTGLWTPLHF
TRBJ2-5 TRBV29-1 NA TRBD2 TGCAGCACCGTCGGGGGGTTGTCTAGCGTCCAAGAGACCCAGTACTTC CSTVGGLSSVQETQYF
TRBJ2-2 TRBV3-1/TRBV3-2 NA TRBD2 TGTGCCAGCAGCCAGGGCCGGGGGGGCCCCGGGGAGCTGTTTTTT CASSQGRGGPGELFF
TRBJ1-2 TRBV3-1/TRBV3-2 once NA TGTGCCCCCAAGAGTCCAGGAAGCTACACCTTC CAPKSPGSYTF
TRBJ1-1 TRBV10-3 NA NA TGTGCCATCAGTGGGGGGGACGGAGCTTTCTTT CAISGGDGAFF
TRBJ1-5 TRBV9 NA NA TGTGCCAGCAGCCCGTCTGTTGGGGGGGATCAGCCCCAGCATTTT CASSPSVGGDQPQHF
TRBJ1-1 TRBV28 NA TRBD1 TGTGCCAGCAGAGACAGGGGGTTCGACACTGAAGCTTTCTTT CASRDRGFDTEAFF
TRBJ1-1 TRBV19 NA TRBD1 TGTGCCAGTAGTAAGACCGGGACAGGCGCCCGTGAAGCTTTCTTT CASSKTGTGAREAFF
TRBJ2-7 TRBV6-2/TRBV6-3 NA NA TGTGCCAGCAGTTACCCTGGGAGTTACGAGCAGTACTTC CASSYPGSYEQYF
TRBJ1-6 TRBV19 NA NA TGTGCCAGTACCTCGTCACGGGGTAGCAATTCACCCCTCCACTTT CASTSSRGSNSPLHF
TRBJ2-1 TRBV7-3 once NA TGTGCCAGCAGCCCAACCCCTACTAGGCGTTCCTCCTACAATGAGCAGTTCTTC CASSPTPTRRSSYNEQFF
TRBJ2-2 TRBV24-1 few TRBD1 TGTGCCACCAGTGATACGGACAGGGGGGACACCGGGGAGCTGTTTTTT CATSDTDRGDTGELFF
TRBJ2-3 TRBV5-6 once NA TGTGCCAGCAGCAATGAGTTCACAGATACGCAGTATTTT CASSNEFTDTQYF
TRBJ2-1 TRBV7-2 NA NA TGTGCCAGCAGCCCCCAGTCAGGGTTCTCCTACAATGAGCAGTTCTTC CASSPQSGFSYNEQFF
TRBJ1-5 TRBV10-3 NA TRBD1 TGTGCCACCGGGACAGATGATAGCAATCAGCCCCAGCATTTT CATGTDDSNQPQHF
TRBJ1-1 TRBV14 NA TRBD1 TGTGCCAGCAGCCGATGGCGATCGGACAGGGACACTGAAGCTTTCTTT CASSRWRSDRDTEAFF
TRBJ2-3 TRBV7-9 NA NA TGTGCCAGCAGCTTAGGGGAGGGGGGTCCCTCCACAGATACGCAGTATTTT CASSLGEGGPSTDTQYF
TRBJ1-4 TRBV28 NA TRBD1 TGTGCCAGCAGTTTAAAGGGACAGGGATATAATGAAAAACTGTTTTTT CASSLKGQGYNEKLFF
TRBJ1-5 TRBV27 NA NA TGTGCCAGCAGTACCTCGACAGGAGATAGCAATCAGCCCCAGCATTTT CASSTSTGDSNQPQHF
TRBJ1-1 TRBV5-6 once NA TGTGCCAGCAGCTTGGCCTCGAACACTGAAGCTTTCTTT CASSLASNTEAFF
TRBJ1-6 TRBV27 NA NA TGTGCCAGCAGTTTCCAGGGGACACCCCTCCACTTT CASSFQGTPLHF
TRBJ1-6 TRBV28 NA NA TGTGCCAGCAGTTTCGGGGTCAAGAATTCACCCCTCCACTTT CASSFGVKNSPLHF
TRBJ1-1 TRBV5-6 NA NA TGTGCCAGCAATCGGGGGAACACTGAAGCTTTCTTT CASNRGNTEAFF
TRBJ1-4 TRBV28 NA TRBD1 TGTGCCAGCAGTCTGACAGGGTCTAATGAAAAACTGTTTTTT CASSLTGSNEKLFF
TRBJ1-1 TRBV28 NA NA TGTGCCATAACGTCGGGGGGGAACACTGAAGCTTTCTTT CAITSGGNTEAFF
TRBJ1-3 TRBV7-3 NA NA TGTGCCAGCAGCCCAAATGCGGGGTTGGGAAACACCATATATTTT CASSPNAGLGNTIYF
TRBJ1-1 TRBV27 NA NA TGTGCCAGCAGTTTCCGTTCCGGTGGTGAAGCTTTCTTT CASSFRSGGEAFF
TRBJ1-1 TRBV19 NA NA TGTGCCAGTACTGGACAGCGGATGAATGAAGCTTTCTTT CASTGQRMNEAFF
TRBJ2-3 TRBV7-6 NA TRBD2 TGTGCCAGCAGCGCCCGACTAGCAGGGGATACGCAGTATTTT CASSARLAGDTQYF
TRBJ1-6 TRBV18 NA NA TGTGCCAGCTCACCACTAAAACAACAGGGACCCCTCCACTTT CASSPLKQQGPLHF
TRBJ2-6 TRBV7-9 few TRBD1 TGTGCCAGCAGCCCGGGACAGGGGTCTGGGGCCAACGTCCTGACTTTC CASSPGQGSGANVLTF
TRBJ1-2 TRBV18 once NA TGTGCCAGCTCACCTTCGGGACTAAACTATGGCTACACCTTC CASSPSGLNYGYTF
TRBJ1-6 TRBV6-5 once NA TGTGCCAGCAGTTACTCGCCGGGTCTTAATTCACCCCTCCACTTT CASSYSPGLNSPLHF
TRBJ2-7 TRBV7-2 NA TRBD2 TGTGCCAGCAGCGGGACTAGCGGGTCGGGCGAGCAGTACTTC CASSGTSGSGEQYF
TRBJ1-2 TRBV9 NA TRBD1 TGTGCCAGCAGCGTAGAGGGACAGGGCCTATATGGCTACACCTTC CASSVEGQGLYGYTF
TRBJ2-7 TRBV12-5 NA TRBD2 TGTGCTAGTGGCCTTCGGGGGGGGAGATACGAGCAGTACTTC CASGLRGGRYEQYF
TRBJ1-1 TRBV9 NA NA TGTGCCAGCAGCGTAAGGAGGGGCACTGAAGCTTTCTTT CASSVRRGTEAFF
TRBJ2-3 TRBV7-6 NA TRBD2 TGTGCCAGCAGCTTAGGGGGACTATATACAGATACGCAGTATTTT CASSLGGLYTDTQYF
TRBJ1-4 TRBV7-2 NA TRBD1 TGTGCCATCAAACAGGGGGCGGCTGAAAAACTGTTTTTT CAIKQGAAEKLFF